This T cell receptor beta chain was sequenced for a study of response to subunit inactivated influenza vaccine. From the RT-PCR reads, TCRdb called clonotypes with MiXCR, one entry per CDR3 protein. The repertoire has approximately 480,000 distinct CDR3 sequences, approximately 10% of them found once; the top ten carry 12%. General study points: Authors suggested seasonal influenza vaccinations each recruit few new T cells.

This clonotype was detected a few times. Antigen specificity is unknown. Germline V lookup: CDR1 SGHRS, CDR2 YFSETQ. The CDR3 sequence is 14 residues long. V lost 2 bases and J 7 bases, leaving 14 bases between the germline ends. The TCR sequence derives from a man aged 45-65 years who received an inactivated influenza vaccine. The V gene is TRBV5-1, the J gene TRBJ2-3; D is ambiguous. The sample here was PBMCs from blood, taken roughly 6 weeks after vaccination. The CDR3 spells CASSFGPNTNTQYF. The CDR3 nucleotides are TGCGCCAGCAGCTTCGGACCAAATACGAATACGCAGTATTTT. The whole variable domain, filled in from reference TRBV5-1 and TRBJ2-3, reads KAGVTQTPRYLIKTRGQQVTLSCSPISGHRSVSWYQQTPGQGLQFLFEYFSETQRNKGNFPGRFSGRQFSNSRSEMNVSTLELGDSALYLCASSFGPNTNTQYFGPGTRLTVL.